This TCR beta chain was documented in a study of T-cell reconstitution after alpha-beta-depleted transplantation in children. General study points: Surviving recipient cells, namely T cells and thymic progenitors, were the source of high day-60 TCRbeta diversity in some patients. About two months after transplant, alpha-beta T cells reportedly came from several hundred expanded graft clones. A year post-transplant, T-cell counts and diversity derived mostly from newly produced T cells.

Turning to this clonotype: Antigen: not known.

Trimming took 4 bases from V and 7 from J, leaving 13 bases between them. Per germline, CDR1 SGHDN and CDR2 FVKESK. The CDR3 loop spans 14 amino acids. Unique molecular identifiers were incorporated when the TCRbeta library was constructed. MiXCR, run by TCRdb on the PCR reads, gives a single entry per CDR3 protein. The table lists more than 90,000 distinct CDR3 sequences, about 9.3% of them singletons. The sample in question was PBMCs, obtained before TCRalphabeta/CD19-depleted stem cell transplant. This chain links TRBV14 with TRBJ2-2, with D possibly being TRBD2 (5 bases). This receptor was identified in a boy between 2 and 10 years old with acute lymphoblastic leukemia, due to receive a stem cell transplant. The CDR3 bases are TGTGCCAGCAGCCGAGATCCGGGGATCGGGGAGCTGTTTTTT. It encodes CASSRDPGIGELFF. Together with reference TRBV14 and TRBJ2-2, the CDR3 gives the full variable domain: EAGVTQFPSHSVIEKGQTVTLRCDPISGHDNLYWYRRVMGKEIKFLLHFVKESKQDESGMPNNRFLAERTGGTYSTLKVQPAELEDSGVYFCASSRDPGIGELFFGEGSRLTVL.